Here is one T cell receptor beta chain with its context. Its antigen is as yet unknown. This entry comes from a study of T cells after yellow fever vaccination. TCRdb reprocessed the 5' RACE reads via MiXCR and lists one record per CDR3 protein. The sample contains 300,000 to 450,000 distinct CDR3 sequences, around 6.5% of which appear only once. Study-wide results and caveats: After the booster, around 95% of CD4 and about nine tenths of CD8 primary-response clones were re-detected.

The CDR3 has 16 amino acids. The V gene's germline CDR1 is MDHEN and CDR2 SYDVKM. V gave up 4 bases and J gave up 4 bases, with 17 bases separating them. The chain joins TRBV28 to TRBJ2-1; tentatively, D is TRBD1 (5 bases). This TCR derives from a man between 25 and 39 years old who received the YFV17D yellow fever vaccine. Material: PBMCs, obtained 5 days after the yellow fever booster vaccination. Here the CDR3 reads CASSSPQGKGYNEQFF. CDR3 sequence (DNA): TGTGCCAGCAGTTCGCCCCAGGGTAAGGGTTACAATGAGCAGTTCTTC.